A selection of T cell receptor beta chains follows, all from one sample in a study of a mutant IDH1 vaccine in newly diagnosed glioma. The antigens for these receptors are not known. Profiling relied on immunoSEQ multiplex PCR, and the TCRdb table lists in-frame clones only, not all of them. Of about 40,000 clones in the sample, approximately 93% were seen once. The sequencing used PBMCs, collected from a glioma patient whose treatment included an IDH1 peptide vaccine. These receptors all stem from a man aged 50-60 years with glioma. Each CDR3 is given with its conserved first and last residue. The D gene is left open where the match is weak. Some rows mark clone size as missing; the rest say once, few, many or name a class of expanded clone.

d_gene	v_gene	j_gene	abundance	CDR3nt	CDR3aa
TRBD1	TRBV7-9	TRBJ1-4	-	TGTGCCAGCAGCTACGGACAGGGTAGGCCCTGGGAAAAACTGTTTTTT	CASSYGQGRPWEKLFF
-	TRBV6-1	TRBJ1-2	-	TGTGCCAGCAGTGTCGACCTCATCTATGGCTACACCTTC	CASSVDLIYGYTF
-	TRBV27	TRBJ1-1	-	TGTGCCAGCAGTCTAGGGACCATGAACACTGAAGCTTTCTTT	CASSLGTMNTEAFF
TRBD1	TRBV5-1	TRBJ2-1	-	TGCGCCAGCAGCTTGGGGGACCCGGGACAGGGGTGGAATGAGCAGTTCTTC	CASSLGDPGQGWNEQFF
-	TRBV7-2	TRBJ2-1	-	TGTGCCAGCAGCGACGGGCTCAGGTCCAGGCCCTTTCGGAATGAGCAGTTCTTC	CASSDGLRSRPFRNEQFF
-	TRBV29-1	TRBJ1-5	-	TGCAGCGTTGAACAGGGGAGCAATCAGCCCCAGCATTTT	CSVEQGSNQPQHF
TRBD2	TRBV7-6	TRBJ2-1	-	TGTGCCAGCAGCTTAGCCCCTAGCGGGCAAGCCTACAATGAGCAGTTCTTC	CASSLAPSGQAYNEQFF
TRBD2	TRBV11-2	TRBJ2-7	-	TGTGCCAGCAGCTTCCTAGCGGGAGGGAACGAGCAGTACTTC	CASSFLAGGNEQYF
-	TRBV7-8	TRBJ2-5	-	TGTGCCAGCTCTACTGGACAGCAAGAGACCCAGTACTTC	CASSTGQQETQYF
-	TRBV5-1	TRBJ1-6	-	TGCGCCAGCAGCTTGGATAATTCACCCCTCCACTTT	CASSLDNSPLHF
TRBD1	TRBV28	TRBJ1-2	once	TGTGCCAGCACCGGAGGACAGGGATCTGGCTACACCTTC	CASTGGQGSGYTF
TRBD1	TRBV27	TRBJ2-7	-	TGTGCCAGCAGTTCAATCTCGTGGACAGGGACTGGCTACGAGCAGTACTTC	CASSSISWTGTGYEQYF
TRBD2	TRBV4-2	TRBJ2-1	-	TGTGCCAGCAGCCAAGATTCGGGAGGGCCGGATGAGCAGTTCTTC	CASSQDSGGPDEQFF
-	TRBV25-1	TRBJ1-1	-	TGTGCCAGCACCCGCCGGGGGGACACTGAAGCTTTCTTT	CASTRRGDTEAFF
-	TRBV29-1	TRBJ2-1	-	TGCAGCGTAGAGCGAACGGGGTACAATGAGCAGTTCTTC	CSVERTGYNEQFF
TRBD2	TRBV7-8	TRBJ2-3	-	TGTGCCAGCAGCCCCAGACTAGCGGGCCATAGCACAGATACGCAGTATTTT	CASSPRLAGHSTDTQYF
-	TRBV6-6	TRBJ1-1	-	TGTGCCAGCACCGAGGGTTATGGACGGACTGAAGCTTTCTTT	CASTEGYGRTEAFF
TRBD2	TRBV30	TRBJ2-1	once	TGTGCCTGGACCCTCGGAATAGCGGGCAACAATGAGCAGTTCTTC	CAWTLGIAGNNEQFF
-	TRBV7-2	TRBJ2-5	-	TGTGCCAGCAGCCAGACTAGTGGGAAGGAGACCCAGTACTTC	CASSQTSGKETQYF
TRBD1	TRBV4-1	TRBJ1-2	-	TGCGCCAGCAGCCTGGGACAGGGGGGGACTAACTATGGCTACACCTTC	CASSLGQGGTNYGYTF
-	TRBV4-3	TRBJ1-1	-	TGCGCCAGCAGCCAAGCAGGAGGAGTCACTGAAGCTTTCTTT	CASSQAGGVTEAFF
TRBD2	TRBV7-2	TRBJ2-3	-	TGTGCCAGCAGCTTCGGGACTAGCGGGGGGGCCACAGATACGCAGTATTTT	CASSFGTSGGATDTQYF
-	TRBV5-6	TRBJ2-5	once	TGTGCCAGCACCCTTAGAGGGGTTCAGGAGACCCAGTACTTC	CASTLRGVQETQYF
TRBD2	TRBV7-2	TRBJ2-1	-	TGTGCCACCAGGCGAGCGGGGTCCTACAATGAGCAGTTCTTC	CATRRAGSYNEQFF
-	TRBV5-4	TRBJ1-5	-	TGTGCCAGCAGCTTTGGGACAAGCAATCAGCCCCAGCATTTT	CASSFGTSNQPQHF
TRBD2	TRBV14	TRBJ2-7	-	TGTGCCAGCAGCTCCTATGGGAGGGGCGCTTACGAGCAGTACTTC	CASSSYGRGAYEQYF
TRBD1	TRBV23-1	TRBJ1-5	-	TGCGCCAGCAGGGGACAGGGAAATCAGCCCCAGCATTTT	CASRGQGNQPQHF
-	TRBV28	TRBJ1-5	-	TGTGCCAGCAGTTTTTTTATAGTAAGGGAATTCGGCAATCAGCCCCAGCATTTT	CASSFFIVREFGNQPQHF
TRBD2	TRBV2	TRBJ2-3	-	TGTGCCAGCGGTCTAGCGGGAGTACGGGCAGATACGCAGTATTTT	CASGLAGVRADTQYF
-	TRBV13	TRBJ1-5	-	TGTGCCAGCAGCTCCAGGACAGACGGCAATCAGCCCCAGCATTTT	CASSSRTDGNQPQHF
-	TRBV4-2	TRBJ1-2	-	TGTGCCAGCACCTCGGAAATCCAGGGTTCCTATGGCTACACCTTC	CASTSEIQGSYGYTF
TRBD2	TRBV7-2	TRBJ2-5	-	TGTGCCAGCAGCTTGCAGACTAGCAGACTCCCCGAGACCCAGTACTTC	CASSLQTSRLPETQYF
-	TRBV30	TRBJ2-7	-	TGTGCCTGGGGCAGGGGGGCCTACGAGCAGTACTTC	CAWGRGAYEQYF
TRBD1	TRBV2	TRBJ2-7	-	TGTGCCAGCAGCCGACAGGGGCTTACCTACGAGCAGTACTTC	CASSRQGLTYEQYF
-	TRBV23-1	TRBJ2-7	-	TGCGCCAGCAGTCAATCACTTGGGGGCTCTAGCTCCTACGAGCAGTACTTC	CASSQSLGGSSSYEQYF
-	TRBV14	TRBJ2-3	-	TGTGCCAGCAGCCAAGATAGTACGGCAGATACGCAGTATTTT	CASSQDSTADTQYF
-	TRBV28	TRBJ2-1	-	TGTGCCAGCAGTTCTTACTTATGGGGGGGGCAGAGGGACTACAATGAGCAGTTCTTC	CASSSYLWGGQRDYNEQFF
TRBD1	TRBV2	TRBJ2-7	-	TGTGCCAGCAGCCGGGACAGCTACGAGCAGTACTTC	CASSRDSYEQYF
-	TRBV6-5	TRBJ1-5	-	TGTGCCACCAGAGGGGGTGTAAGTCAGCCCCAGCATTTT	CATRGGVSQPQHF
-	TRBV14	TRBJ1-1	-	TGTGCCAGCAGCTACATTGTCGGGCGAGACACTGAAGCTTTCTTT	CASSYIVGRDTEAFF
-	TRBV28	TRBJ2-7	-	TGTGCCAGCAGACTTGACCCAGGGGCCGAGCAGTACTTC	CASRLDPGAEQYF
TRBD1	TRBV5-6	TRBJ1-4	once	TGTGCCAGCAGCCGTCGACAGGGGACAACCGTAGCAACTAATGAAAAACTGTTTTTT	CASSRRQGTTVATNEKLFF
-	TRBV29-1	TRBJ1-4	-	TGCAGCTCACAGGGTGGGCCGAATGAAAAACTGTTTTTT	CSSQGGPNEKLFF
-	TRBV19	TRBJ1-4	-	TGTGCCAGTAGTATAGACGGTTTGATTAATGAAAAACTGTTTTTT	CASSIDGLINEKLFF
-	TRBV7-2	TRBJ1-4	-	TGTGCCAGCAGCCCAGGACCGACTCATAATGAAAAACTGTTTTTT	CASSPGPTHNEKLFF
-	TRBV7-8	TRBJ2-7	-	TGTGCCAGCAGCTTAGTCTCATCCGAGCAGTACTTC	CASSLVSSEQYF
TRBD1	TRBV6-1	TRBJ1-5	once	TGTGCCAGCAGTGTAGAACAGGGGAATCAGCCCCAGCATTTT	CASSVEQGNQPQHF
-	TRBV9	TRBJ2-5	-	TGTGCCAGCAGCGCCGCCCAAGAGACCCAGTACTTC	CASSAAQETQYF
-	TRBV7-6	TRBJ1-2	-	TGTGCCAGCAGCTTAGGTACAGGGTTTAACTATGGCTACACCTTC	CASSLGTGFNYGYTF
-	TRBV4-1	TRBJ1-1	-	TGCGCCAGCAGCCAACAAACAGGGAGGACTGAAGCTTTCTTT	CASSQQTGRTEAFF